Listed here is a single TCR beta chain. This clonotype was counted at least ten times. The antigen this receptor binds is unknown. Base quality data are lacking; no much larger clone is found one base away. The data originate from a study of regulatory T cells in long-lasting Graves disease (dated by TCRdb to 2020 to 2022). In the study overall: Antithyroid drugs had been taken for less than 3 months by newly diagnosed Graves' disease patients. Peripheral blood TCR sequencing and RNA sequencing compared persistent Graves' disease patients with newly diagnosed Graves' disease patients. A total of 35 or so samples underwent TCR sequencing: 13 from persistent and roughly 20 from newly diagnosed Graves' disease patients. The study was registered as a clinical trial and conducted in China. Study-wide findings and limitations: Only the TCR beta chain was sequenced and analyzed. Patients with persistent disease shared more public clonotypes (over 2,500) than newly diagnosed patients did (966). Persistent Graves' disease patients showed lower TCR Shannon entropy and fewer highly expanded clones than newly diagnosed patients, suggesting clonal expansion. The authors acknowledged the small sample size as a limitation that may reduce accuracy. Because the primary lesion, thyroid tissue, could not be accessed, the study looked at peripheral blood alone. TRBV28, TRBJ1-2 and TRBJ2-5 were preferentially used in persistent disease, while TRBV20-1 and TRBJ2-1 were favored in newly diagnosed disease.

Trimming at the junction amounts to 2 bases on V and 5 bases on J, and the germline ends lie 10 bases apart. The CDR3 spans 13 residues, from the cysteine through the phenylalanine. The kept DNA is CDR3 alone, 39 bases in frame from the first base. CDR1 and CDR2 were assigned from the germline V gene as MDHEN and SYDVKM. The method was multiplex PCR. Data came from an Illumina HiSeq 4000. iRepertoire HTBI primers and Arm-PCR amplification of CDR3 regions were used to construct TCR beta libraries. Before sequencing, the PCR products went through gel purification. The study's own analysis went as follows. Gene usage analysis of CDR3 amino acid clonotypes used the roughly 60 TRBV and 12 to 15 TRBJ segments found across samples. COPE and FqMerger were used to merge filtered high-quality paired reads into contigs. Contigs were aligned with BLAST to IMGT TRBV, TRBD and TRBJ reference genes, and CDR3 was defined per IMGT. Any clonotype with a frequency above 0.1% was classified as a highly expanded clone. Repertoire diversity was measured by Shannon entropy, and V-J evenness by the Gini coefficient. A clonotype found in more than one individual was treated as public. TCRdb took the public reads, trimmed them with fastp at Q25, ran MiXCR for clone calling and kept in-frame beta chains. One record per CDR3 amino acid sequence lists the most common genes and DNA. TCRdb, not the original authors, processed these V and J calls. For this sample the table gives a few hundred thousand distinct CDR3 sequences, of which less than 15% were detected only once. The top ten clones comprise under 20% of the sample.

The time point label on this specimen signifies: newly diagnosed GD, antithyroid drugs for less than 3 months. RNA was extracted from PBMCs in TRIzol for both TCR sequencing and RNA sequencing. The diagnosis of Graves' disease was made according to American Thyroid Association guidelines. The patients came from an endocrinology department in Xi'an, China. Each patient gave approximately 9 milliliters of peripheral blood, collected in an EDTA anticoagulant tube. Ficoll Paque Plus density gradient separation was used to isolate PBMCs, and no further T cell sorting was done. An Agilent 2100 Bioanalyzer and agarose gel were used to check RNA quality, and a NanoDrop 2000 was used to measure RNA concentration. The sample also formed part of further work on T cells in Graves' hyperthyroidism and ophthalmopathy. The second study's authors report: A patient counted as having stable Graves' hyperthyroidism if no progression to ophthalmopathy occurred over 18 months of follow-up. Hyperthyroidism patients were newly diagnosed, with disease duration under 2 months, and aged 18 to 65 years. Patients with uncontrolled infections, other autoimmune diseases, pregnancy or lactation were excluded. Diagnoses relied on clinical symptoms, serum thyroxine and TRAb, thyroid ultrasound and orbital computed tomography. For the first round of RT-PCR on the TCR CDR3, the HTBI primer set was used together with the Qiagen OneStep RT-PCR kit. Blood samples also contained most of the expanded thyroid clonotypes (frequency above 0.001), which suggests that blood repertoires may reflect thyroid immune responses. A 13 V-J signature model separated ophthalmopathy from stable hyperthyroidism, with around 91% sensitivity and roughly 82% specificity in cross-validation and 80%/75% in testing. During validation, the model predicted progression to ophthalmopathy a median of roughly 7.1 months ahead of onset, with just under 71% sensitivity and about 72% specificity. A discovery cohort of approximately 97 patients, approximately 45 with Graves' ophthalmopathy and approximately 60 with stable Graves' hyperthyroidism, was used to find distinguishing TCR V-J signatures. Whether ophthalmopathy could be predicted prospectively was tested in an independent validation cohort made up of about 20 hyperthyroidism patients plus 17 patients who later progressed to ophthalmopathy. The approximately 100 discovery patients were divided at random into training and test sets in a 7:3 ratio. Thyroid tissue and blood T-cell repertoires from about six Graves' hyperthyroidism patients were also compared in the study. After sampling, hyperthyroidism patients received methimazole starting at 30 mg daily, and ophthalmopathy patients received high-dose intravenous methylprednisolone. A second multiplex PCR round built the libraries, followed by size selection and purification. Paired-end sequencing of the libraries was performed with 100 bp reads on an Illumina HiSeq2000. SOAPnuke was used to process the raw data, removing reads that contained adapters or uncalled bases, had a mean Phred below 15, or lacked an exact match to the constant primer or identifier. COPE v1.2.5 was used to merge the high-quality paired reads, and each unique nucleotide sequence was defined as a clonotype. Clonotypes were aligned to IMGT TRBV, TRBD and TRBJ reference segments using MiTCR v1.1. Analysis was restricted to V-J combinations with a frequency above 0.0001, which covered about 99% of repertoires. The TCS score was defined as F50 (clonal expansion) divided by E x V (chaos), with BLOSUM62-based TCRdist calculated between CDR3 peptides within each V-J. Welch's t-statistics and random forest reduced 500 to 550 V-J features to 10 to 15, which were used in a naive Bayes classifier (R e1071). Sample size was not statistically predetermined, and blinding of investigators to group allocation was not performed. The paper reports TCR Vbeta CDR3 sequencing of approximately 140 peripheral blood samples: over 40 ophthalmopathy, some 80 hyperthyroidism and approximately 17 progressor patients.

The chain links TRBV28 with TRBJ2-7, with no confident D gene call. This TCR derives from a woman aged 45-65 years with Graves disease. Donor details come from another sample of the same person, matched by shared clones. Source: peripheral blood mononuclear cells (PBMCs), taken at new diagnosis, from a patient treated with antithyroid drugs. The CDR3 sequence is CASSLGPYDEQYF. The DNA sequence reads TGTGCCAGCAGTTTAGGTCCCTACGACGAGCAGTACTTC.